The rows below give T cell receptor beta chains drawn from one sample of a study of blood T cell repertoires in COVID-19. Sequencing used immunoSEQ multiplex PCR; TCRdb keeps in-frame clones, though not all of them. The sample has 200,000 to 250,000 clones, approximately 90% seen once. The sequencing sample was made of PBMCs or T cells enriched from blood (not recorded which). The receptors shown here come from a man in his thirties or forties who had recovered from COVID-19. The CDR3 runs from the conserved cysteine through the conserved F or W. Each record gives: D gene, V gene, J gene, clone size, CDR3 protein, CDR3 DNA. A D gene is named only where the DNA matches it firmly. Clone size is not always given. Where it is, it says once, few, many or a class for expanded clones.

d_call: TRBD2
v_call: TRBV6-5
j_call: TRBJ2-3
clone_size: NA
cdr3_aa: CASSYSSGSGDTQYF
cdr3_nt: TGTGCCAGCAGTTATTCTAGCGGGAGTGGGGATACGCAGTATTTT

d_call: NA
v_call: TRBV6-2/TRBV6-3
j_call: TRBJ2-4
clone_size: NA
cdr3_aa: CASSYRTPQKNIQYF
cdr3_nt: TGTGCCAGCAGTTACCGTACCCCCCAGAAAAACATTCAGTACTTC

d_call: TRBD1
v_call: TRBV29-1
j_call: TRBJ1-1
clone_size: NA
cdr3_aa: CSARQGGNTEAFF
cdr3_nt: TGCAGCGCCCGACAGGGGGGAAACACTGAAGCTTTCTTT

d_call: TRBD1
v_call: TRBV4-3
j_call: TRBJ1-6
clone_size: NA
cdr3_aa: CASSHSRQGYNSPLHF
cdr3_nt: TGCGCCAGCAGCCACAGTAGACAGGGTTATAATTCACCCCTCCACTTT

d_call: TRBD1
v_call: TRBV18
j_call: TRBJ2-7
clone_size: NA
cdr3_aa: CASSLDRSSRHEQYF
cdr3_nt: TGTGCCAGCTCACTGGACAGGTCTAGTCGGCACGAGCAGTACTTC

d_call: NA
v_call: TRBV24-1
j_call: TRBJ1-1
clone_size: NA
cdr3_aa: CATSPRGRDTEAFF
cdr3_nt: TGTGCCACCAGTCCACGGGGTCGGGACACTGAAGCTTTCTTT

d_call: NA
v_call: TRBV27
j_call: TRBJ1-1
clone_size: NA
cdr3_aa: CASSLRVDTEAFF
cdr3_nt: TGTGCCAGCAGTCTCAGGGTGGACACTGAAGCTTTCTTT

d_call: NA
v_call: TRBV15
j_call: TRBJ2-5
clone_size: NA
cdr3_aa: CATSRGEGDETQYF
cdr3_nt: TGTGCCACCAGCAGAGGAGAGGGGGATGAGACCCAGTACTTC

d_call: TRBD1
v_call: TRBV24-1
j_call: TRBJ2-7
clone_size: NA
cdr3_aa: CATSDPGQGAYEQYF
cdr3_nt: TGTGCCACCAGTGATCCGGGACAGGGGGCTTACGAGCAGTACTTC

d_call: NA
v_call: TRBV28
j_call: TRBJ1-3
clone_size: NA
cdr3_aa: CASRKPLGQLPGNTIYF
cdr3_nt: TGTGCCAGCAGGAAACCCCTGGGACAACTTCCTGGAAACACCATATATTTT

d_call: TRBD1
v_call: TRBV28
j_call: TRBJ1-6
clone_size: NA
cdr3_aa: CASTLQGAYNSPLHF
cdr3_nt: TGTGCCAGCACTTTACAGGGGGCCTATAATTCACCCCTCCACTTT

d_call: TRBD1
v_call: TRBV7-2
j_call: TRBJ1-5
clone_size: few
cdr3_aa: CASSFRGDQPQHF
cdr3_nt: TGTGCCAGCAGCTTCAGGGGGGATCAGCCCCAGCATTTT

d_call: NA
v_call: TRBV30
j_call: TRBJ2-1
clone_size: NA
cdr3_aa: CAWIGGASSYNEQFF
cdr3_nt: TGTGCCTGGATTGGGGGGGCCAGCTCCTACAATGAGCAGTTCTTC

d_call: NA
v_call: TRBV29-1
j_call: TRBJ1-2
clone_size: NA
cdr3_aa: CSVVNSGYTF
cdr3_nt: TGCAGCGTTGTGAATAGCGGCTACACCTTC

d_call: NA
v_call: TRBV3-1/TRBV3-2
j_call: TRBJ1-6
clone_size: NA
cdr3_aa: CASSQGSGVSVNSPLHF
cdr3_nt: TGTGCCAGCAGCCAAGGAAGCGGTGTGAGTGTTAATTCACCCCTCCACTTT

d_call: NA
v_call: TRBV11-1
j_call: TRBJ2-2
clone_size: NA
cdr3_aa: CASRFSGQTNTGELFF
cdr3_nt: TGTGCCAGCAGATTTTCCGGACAGACGAACACCGGGGAGCTGTTTTTT

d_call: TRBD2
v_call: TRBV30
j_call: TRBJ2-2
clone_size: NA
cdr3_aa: CAWSVRRLAGVGTGELFF
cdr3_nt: TGTGCCTGGAGTGTACGTCGTCTAGCGGGAGTGGGCACCGGGGAGCTGTTTTTT

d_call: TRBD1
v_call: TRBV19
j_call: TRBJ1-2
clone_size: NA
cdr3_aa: CASSMKAAGQGNYGYTF
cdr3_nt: TGTGCCAGTAGTATGAAGGCGGCGGGACAGGGAAACTATGGCTACACCTTC

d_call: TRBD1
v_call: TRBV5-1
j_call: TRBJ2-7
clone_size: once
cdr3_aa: CASSLGDSIAEQYF
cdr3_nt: TGCGCCAGCAGCTTGGGGGACAGTATCGCCGAGCAGTACTTC

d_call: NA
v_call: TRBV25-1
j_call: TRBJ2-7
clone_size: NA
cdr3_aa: CASRDGTSSYEQYF
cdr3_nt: TGTGCCAGCAGGGACGGGACATCCTCCTACGAGCAGTACTTC

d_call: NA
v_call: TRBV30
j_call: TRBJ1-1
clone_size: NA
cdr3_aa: CAWKRSVAEAFF
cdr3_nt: TGTGCCTGGAAACGGTCCGTAGCTGAAGCTTTCTTT

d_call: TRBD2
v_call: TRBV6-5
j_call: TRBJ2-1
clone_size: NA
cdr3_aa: CATRWTSGTYNEQFF
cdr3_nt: TGTGCCACCCGATGGACTAGCGGAACCTACAATGAGCAGTTCTTC

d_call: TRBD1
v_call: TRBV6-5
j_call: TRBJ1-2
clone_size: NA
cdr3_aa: CASSLGQGFGYTF
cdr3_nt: TGTGCCAGCAGCCTGGGACAGGGGTTTGGCTACACCTTC

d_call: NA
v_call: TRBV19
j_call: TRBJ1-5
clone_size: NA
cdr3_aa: CASSIRGQPQHF
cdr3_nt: TGTGCCAGTAGTATCCGGGGTCAGCCCCAGCATTTT

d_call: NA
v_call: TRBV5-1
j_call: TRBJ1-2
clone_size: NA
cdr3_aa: CASSLAPAGSAYGYTF
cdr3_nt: TGCGCCAGCAGCTTGGCCCCGGCAGGGTCGGCCTATGGCTACACCTTC

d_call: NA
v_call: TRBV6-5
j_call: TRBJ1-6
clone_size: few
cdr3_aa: CASSYLNRETSPLHF
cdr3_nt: TGTGCCAGCAGTTACCTGAACCGGGAAACCTCCCCCCTCCACTTT

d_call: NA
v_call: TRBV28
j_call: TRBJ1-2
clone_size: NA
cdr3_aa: CASSLATGNYGYTF
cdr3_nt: TGTGCCAGCAGTTTAGCCACAGGAAACTATGGCTACACCTTC

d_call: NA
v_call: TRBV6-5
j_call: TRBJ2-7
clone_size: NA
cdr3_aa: CASSYFLRGEQYF
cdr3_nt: TGTGCCAGCAGTTATTTCCTTAGGGGCGAGCAGTACTTC

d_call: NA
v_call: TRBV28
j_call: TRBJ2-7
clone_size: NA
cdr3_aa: CASTPLGSRLHEQYF
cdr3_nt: TGTGCCAGCACGCCACTGGGTTCCCGACTACACGAGCAGTACTTC

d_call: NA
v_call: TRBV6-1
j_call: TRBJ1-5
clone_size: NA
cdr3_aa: CASSEPGGNQPQHF
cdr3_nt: TGTGCCAGCAGTGAACCGGGGGGAAATCAGCCCCAGCATTTT

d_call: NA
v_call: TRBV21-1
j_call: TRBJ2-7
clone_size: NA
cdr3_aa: CASSTHSGAALGFEQYF
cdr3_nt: TGTGCCAGCAGCACCCACTCAGGGGCCGCTCTCGGTTTCGAGCAGTACTTC

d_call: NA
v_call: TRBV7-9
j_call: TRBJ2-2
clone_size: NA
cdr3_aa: CASRDTGNTGELFF
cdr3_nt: TGTGCCAGCCGGGACACGGGGAACACCGGGGAGCTGTTTTTT

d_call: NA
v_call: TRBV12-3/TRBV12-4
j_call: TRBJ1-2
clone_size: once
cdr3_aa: CASSLAGGGYTF
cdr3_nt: TGTGCCAGCAGTTTAGCGGGGGGTGGCTACACCTTC

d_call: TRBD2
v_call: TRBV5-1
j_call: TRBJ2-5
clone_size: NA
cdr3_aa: CASSPGTSGTYQETQYF
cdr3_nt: TGCGCCAGCAGCCCGGGGACTAGCGGGACGTACCAAGAGACCCAGTACTTC

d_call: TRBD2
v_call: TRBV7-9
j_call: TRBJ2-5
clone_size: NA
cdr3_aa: CASSLGRGTAETQYF
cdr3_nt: TGTGCCAGCAGCTTGGGGCGGGGGACGGCAGAGACCCAGTACTTC

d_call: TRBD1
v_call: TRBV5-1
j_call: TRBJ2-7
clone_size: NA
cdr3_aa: CALDRRQYF
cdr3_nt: TGCGCCTTGGACAGGCGACAGTACTTC

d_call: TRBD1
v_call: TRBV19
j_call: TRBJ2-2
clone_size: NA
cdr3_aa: CASSMRRGQGANGELFF
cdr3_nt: TGTGCCAGTAGTATGCGGCGGGGACAGGGGGCTAACGGGGAGCTGTTTTTT

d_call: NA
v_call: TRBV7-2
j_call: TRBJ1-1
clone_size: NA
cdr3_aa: CASSSPYRNTEAFF
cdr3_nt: TGTGCCAGCAGCTCACCCTACCGGAACACTGAAGCTTTCTTT

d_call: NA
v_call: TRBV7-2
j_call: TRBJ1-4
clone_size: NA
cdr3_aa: CASSLTTLRQNEKLFF
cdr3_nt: TGTGCCAGCAGCTTAACGACCCTAAGACAAAATGAAAAACTGTTTTTT

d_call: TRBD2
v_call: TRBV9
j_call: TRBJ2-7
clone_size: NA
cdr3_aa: CASSATSGGWEQYF
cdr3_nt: TGTGCCAGCAGCGCAACTAGCGGGGGCTGGGAGCAGTACTTC

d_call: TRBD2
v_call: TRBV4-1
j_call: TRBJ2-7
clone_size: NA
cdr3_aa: CASSQRGTSLTEQYF
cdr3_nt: TGCGCCAGCAGCCAACGAGGGACTAGCTTAACCGAGCAGTACTTC

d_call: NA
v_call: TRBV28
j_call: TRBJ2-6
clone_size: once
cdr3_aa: CASSSPGSGANVLTF
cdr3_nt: TGTGCCAGCAGTAGCCCGGGCTCTGGGGCCAACGTCCTGACTTTC

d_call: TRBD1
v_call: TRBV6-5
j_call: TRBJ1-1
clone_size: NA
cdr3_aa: CASRSQGMNTEAFF
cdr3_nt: TGTGCCAGCAGATCACAGGGGATGAACACTGAAGCTTTCTTT